The 10 T cell receptor beta chains given below trace back to one sample, sequenced in a study of human T cells and chemical hapten exposure. As to time point: pre-sensitization, week 0. Documented treatment: therapeutic diphenylcyclopropenone sensitization with weekly scalp DPC. Unfractionated whole blood yielded the extracted total RNA. TCRdb fed the RACE reads into MiXCR, producing one record per CDR3 protein. The sample shows over 50,000 distinct CDR3 sequences, 9.6% of them seen only once. Material: whole blood, obtained in connection with sensitization to the hapten diphenylcyclopropenone (DPC). The receptors were sampled from a woman aged 25 to 45 with alopecia areata. Some clones in this sample may be carry-over from other donors' samples.

The V gene is TRBV28, the J gene TRBJ2-1; TRBD1 matches 8 bases. The CDR3 runs 16 residues. Germline loops: CDR1 MDHEN, CDR2 SYDVKM. V lost 4 bases and J lost 5; bases outside the gene matches: 10. Here the CDR3 DNA reads TGTGCCAGCAGTTGGGTGGGCAGGGGGCGTGACAATGAGCAGTTCTTC. It codes for CASSWVGRGRDNEQFF.

This clonotype was recorded at least ten times. The chain has TRBV12-3 or TRBV12-4 and TRBJ1-2; 7 positions match TRBD1. The CDR3 has 14 amino acids. V shed 6 bases and J 3 bases; nucleotides not matched to a gene: 7. DNA for the CDR3: TGTGCCAGCAGAAACGGGACAGCCTACTATGGCTACACCTTC. Translation gives CASRNGTAYYGYTF.

This clonotype was picked up many times. The chain couples TRBV20-1 to TRBJ1-4; 8 bases match TRBD1. The CDR3 is made up of 13 amino acids. Trimming took 8 bases from V and 4 from J; bases not matched to a gene: 6. CDR1 and CDR2 from the germline V gene are DFQATT and SNEGSKA (reference sequence). The CDR3 DNA reads TGCAGTTCAACAGGGGGAAGTAATGAAAAACTGTTTTTT. Amino acids: CSSTGGSNEKLFF.

The chain recombines TRBV6-5 with TRBJ2-7; a weak D match, TRBD2 (5 bases). Trimming took off 2 bases at V and 0 bases at J, with 8 bases between the two ends. From germline, CDR1 is MNHEY and CDR2 SVGAGI. The length of the CDR3 is 14 residues. DNA for the CDR3: TGTGCCAGCAGTTACAGGGCGGGCTCCTACGAGCAGTACTTC. As protein: CASSYRAGSYEQYF.

This clonotype was detected only a few times. V and J are TRBV20-1 and TRBJ1-4; no reliable D call. The V and J ends lost 0 bases and 3 bases respectively, with 8 bases between them. CDR1 is DFQATT, CDR2 SNEGSKA, per germline (reference sequence). The CDR3 has 14 amino acids. The CDR3 bases are TGCAGTGCTAGAGATCTACGGTCTAATGAAAAACTGTTTTTT. Protein: CSARDLRSNEKLFF.

The chain is built from TRBV12-3 or TRBV12-4 and TRBJ2-7, with a possible D match to TRBD1 (6 bases). This CDR3 comprises 13 residues. Trimming removed 6 bases at V and 2 bases at J, with 11 bases between. DNA for the CDR3: TGTGCCAGCAGCCGGGACACAGCCTACGAGCAGTACTTC. Amino acids: CASSRDTAYEQYF.

This clonotype was counted ten times or more. The chain has TRBV12-3 or TRBV12-4 and TRBJ1-5, with a tentative D call TRBD1 (5 bases). Trimming took 0 bases from V and 2 from J, leaving 17 bases between them. The CDR3 totals 18 residues. In DNA form, the CDR3 reads TGTGCCAGCAGTTTAGCAGCCCGGGGCCTCGGGGGCAATCAGCCCCAGCATTTT. Translation: CASSLAARGLGGNQPQHF.

A few counts support this clonotype. The rearrangement uses TRBV20-1 and TRBJ1-6, with 10 bases lining up with TRBD1. J was trimmed by 7 bases and V by 3 bases; bases with no gene match: 3. CDR1 is DFQATT, CDR2 SNEGSKA, per germline (reference sequence). CDR3 size: 14 residues. The CDR3 region is CSARKTGGNSPLHF. In DNA, the CDR3 is TGCAGTGCTAGGAAGACAGGGGGCAATTCACCCCTCCACTTT.

The chain has TRBV5-4 and TRBJ2-1; TRBD1 matches at 7 bases. Looked up from germline, CDR1 is SGHNT and CDR2 is YYREEE (reference sequence). This CDR3 has 15 amino acids. The J segment lost 6 bases and the V segment lost 2 bases, leaving 8 bases of the junction unmatched. CDR3 protein: CASSFGTDLSNEQFF. CDR3 in DNA: TGTGCCAGCAGCTTCGGGACAGACCTGTCCAATGAGCAGTTCTTC.

This clonotype came up many times. The chain carries TRBV28 and TRBJ1-1; maybe TRBD1 (6 bases). The germline V gene encodes CDR1 MDHEN and CDR2 SYDVKM. The germline V and J ends were trimmed by 6 bases and 4 bases, with 18 bases remaining between them. This CDR3 is 15 amino acids long. This CDR3 reads CASSPRGVGSTEAFF. The CDR3 DNA sequence: TGTGCCAGCAGCCCTAGGGGGGTTGGGAGCACTGAAGCTTTCTTT.